These T cell receptor beta chains were read from a single sample in a study of T cell responses to AZD1222 COVID-19 vaccine. Some clones are missing from TCRdb's copy, which holds only in-frame ones; the method was immunoSEQ multiplex PCR. The sample has about 140,000 clones, about 92% seen once; the top ten hold over 7.5%. Sequences were derived from peripheral blood, sampled on day 0 of AZD1222 vaccination. The receptors derive from an adult in good health. Each CDR3 is given with its conserved first and last residue. The order of the fields is J gene, clone size, D gene, V gene, CDR3 DNA, CDR3 protein. The D gene is left open where the match is weak. Some rows mark clone size as missing; the rest say once, few, many or name a class of expanded clone.

TRBJ2-2 NA TRBD1 TRBV7-2 TGTGCCAGCAGCTTGAGGCAGGGGGCCGGCACCGGGGAGCTGTTTTTT CASSLRQGAGTGELFF
TRBJ1-2 NA TRBD1 TRBV27 TGTGCCAGCAGTTTAAGTCAGGGGGGTCTGTACACCTTC CASSLSQGGLYTF
TRBJ1-1 NA NA TRBV18 TGTGCCAGCTCACCAAGATTGGACAATGAAGAAGCTTTCTTT CASSPRLDNEEAFF
TRBJ2-7 NA NA TRBV6-1 TGTGCCAGCAGTGAAGCACTATCGACTGGGGGTCTGAAGCAGTACTTC CASSEALSTGGLKQYF
TRBJ1-1 NA NA TRBV15 TGTGCCACCAGCAGCTACACTGAAGCTTTCTTT CATSSYTEAFF
TRBJ1-4 NA NA TRBV3-1/TRBV3-2 TGTGCCAGCAGCCGTACAGAACGCGGCGAAAAACTGTTTTTT CASSRTERGEKLFF
TRBJ1-1 NA NA TRBV30 TGTGCCTGGAGTAGGGACGTCAACACTGAAGCTTTCTTT CAWSRDVNTEAFF
TRBJ1-5 NA NA TRBV7-6 TGTGCCAGCAGCTTAGGGGTCGGGGGAGGTCAGCCCCAGCATTTT CASSLGVGGGQPQHF
TRBJ2-1 once NA TRBV19 TGTGCCAGTAGTATCGGGCAGAACAATGAGCAGTTCTTC CASSIGQNNEQFF
TRBJ1-3 NA TRBD1 TRBV9 TGTGCCAGCAGCTCGGGACAGGCCTACTCTGGAAACACCATATATTTT CASSSGQAYSGNTIYF
TRBJ2-1 NA TRBD2 TRBV28 TGTGCCACCTCGACAGCCCCGGGACTAGCGGGGGGGAGAAATGAGCAGTTCTTC CATSTAPGLAGGRNEQFF
TRBJ1-5 once NA TRBV19 TGTGCCAGTAGTATAAGGGATGAGTGGAATCAGCCCCAGCATTTT CASSIRDEWNQPQHF
TRBJ1-1 NA NA TRBV4-1 TGCGCCAGCAGCCGGAACCAATACGGATTGGACACTGAAGCTTTCTTT CASSRNQYGLDTEAFF
TRBJ2-3 NA TRBD2 TRBV6-5 TGTGCCAGCAGTTACAAGCGGGGGCCCACAGATACGCAGTATTTT CASSYKRGPTDTQYF
TRBJ2-7 once NA TRBV5-1 TGCGCCAGCAGCTGGAACCGGGACTACTTC CASSWNRDYF
TRBJ2-3 NA NA TRBV5-4 TGTGCCAGCAGCTTCAAAGGGGATACGCAGTATTTT CASSFKGDTQYF
TRBJ2-3 once NA TRBV5-1 TGCGCCAGCAGCCCTGGGGGGTCGGGGGCTGATACGCAGTATTTT CASSPGGSGADTQYF
TRBJ1-2 NA NA TRBV29-1 TGCAGCGTTGTGCTCCGATCCGGGACCCTAGCGGGCTACACCTTC CSVVLRSGTLAGYTF
TRBJ1-5 NA NA TRBV28 TGTGCCAGCAGGGGGGGCGCTATAAGCAATCAGCCCCAGCATTTT CASRGGAISNQPQHF
TRBJ1-1 NA TRBD1 TRBV5-1 TGCGCCAGCAGGAAAACAGGGGGGGACCTGAACACTGAAGCTTTCTTT CASRKTGGDLNTEAFF
TRBJ2-3 NA TRBD2 TRBV9 TGTGCCAGCAGCGAGACGATTAGCGGGGCTAGCACAGATACGCAGTATTTT CASSETISGASTDTQYF
TRBJ2-5 NA TRBD2 TRBV7-8 TGTGCCAGCAGCCCAAAAACGGAGGGACTAGCGAAAAGCCAGGAGACCCAGTACTTC CASSPKTEGLAKSQETQYF
TRBJ1-1 NA NA TRBV12-5 TGTGCTAGTGGTTTACTCGGGGGATACACTGAAGCTTTCTTT CASGLLGGYTEAFF
TRBJ2-1 NA NA TRBV5-6 TGTGCCAGCAGCTTTTGGTTCAACAATGAGCAGTTCTTC CASSFWFNNEQFF
TRBJ1-4 NA NA TRBV2 TGTGCCAGCAGTCCTGGCCCAGGGACAACTAATGAAAAACTGTTTTTT CASSPGPGTTNEKLFF
TRBJ1-3 NA NA TRBV7-9 TGTGCCAGCAGCTTAGGTTTTGGGTCTGGAAACACCATATATTTT CASSLGFGSGNTIYF